This T cell receptor beta chain is drawn from a study of identical twins. The study, taken as a whole, reports: Partial confounding of zero-insertion analyses by invariant MAIT and iNKT cells was possible.

Trimming shortened V by 2 bases and J by 4 bases, and 15 bases separated the two germline ends. The CDR3 extends over 15 amino acids. Germline CDR1 reads MNHEY; CDR2 reads SVGEGT. The cDNA had a unique molecular identifier and a template-switch universal primer site. MiXCR, applied by TCRdb to the 5' RACE reads, yields one record per CDR3 protein. The sample has 640,000 or so distinct CDR3 sequences; roughly 6.2% are singletons. This clonotype was seen a few times. Its antigen remains unidentified. The V and J genes are TRBV6-2 or TRBV6-3 and TRBJ2-7; a possible D gene is TRBD2 (6 bases). This receptor was identified in a man between 18 and 35 years old in good health. The source material was naive T cells sorted from blood. In DNA, the CDR3 is TGTGCCAGCAGTTACACTAGCTGGGCGTCGTACGAGCAGTACTTC. Encoded protein: CASSYTSWASYEQYF.